This TCR beta chain was found in a study of glioma-infiltrating T cells. Concerning this clonotype itself: A clone one base away is much larger, so this may be a read error.

TCR alpha and beta CDR3 regions were amplified from RNA using iRepertoire nested multiplex PCR. MiXCR was run by TCRdb on the multiplex PCR reads, yielding one entry per CDR3 protein. The sample has more than 300,000 distinct CDR3 sequences; roughly two fifths are singletons. This sequence originates from a human donor with low-grade glioma or glioblastoma, undergoing nonglioma brain surgery, or in good health (not recorded which). Sequences were obtained from glioma tissue, nonneoplastic brain tissue, or PBMCs (not recorded which).

The CDR3 bases are TGTGCCAGCATCTATCGAAGGACCGGGGAGCCGTTTTTT. As protein: CASIYRRTGEPFF. The J gene is TRBJ2-2, the V gene TRBV27, with TRBD2 as a possible D gene (5 bases). Germline CDR1 MNHEY, CDR2 SMNVEV (reference sequence). The CDR3 has 13 amino acids.